A single sample gave rise to the 12 T cell receptor beta chains below, sequenced in a study of T-cell reconstitution after alpha-beta-depleted transplantation in children. During its preparation, the TCRbeta library received unique molecular identifiers. MiXCR, run by TCRdb on the PCR reads, gives a single entry per CDR3 protein. The sample comprises about 540,000 distinct CDR3 sequences, more than 20% of which are singletons, and under 45% rests with the top ten. The sample here was PBMCs, taken before TCRalphabeta/CD19-depleted stem cell transplant. All receptors come from a boy under two years old with Wiskott-Aldrich syndrome, due to receive a stem cell transplant.

This chain links TRBV20-1 with TRBJ1-1; 9 bases agree with TRBD1. CDR1 is DFQATT and CDR2 is SNEGSKA in the germline V gene (reference sequence). The J segment lost 0 bases and the V segment lost 3 bases, leaving 8 bases of the junction unmatched. The CDR3 runs 16 residues. Here the CDR3 reads CSARGDREKMNTEAFF. The CDR3, as DNA: TGCAGTGCTAGGGGGGACAGGGAAAAAATGAACACTGAAGCTTTCTTT.

This clonotype was observed once. The V gene is TRBV7-6, the J gene TRBJ2-1; D is unclear. V lost 0 bases, J lost 9 bases, and 9 bases lay in between. CDR3 length: 13 residues. Germline CDR1 is SGHVS and CDR2 is FNYEAQ. DNA of the CDR3: TGTGCCAGCAGCTTAGCGGCACAGCTTGAGCAGTTCTTC. Encoded protein: CASSLAAQLEQFF.

In this sample, this clonotype turned up a few times. V gene TRBV7-9 combines with J gene TRBJ2-7; 10 bases fit TRBD1. The CDR3 spans 15 residues. With 5 bases clipped from V and 3 bases from J, the junction kept 7 bases outside the gene matches. Per the germline V gene, CDR1 is SEHNR and CDR2 is FQNEAQ (reference sequence). The CDR3 loop reads CASSEDRGNFYEQYF. CDR3 coding DNA: TGTGCCAGCAGCGAGGACAGGGGGAATTTCTACGAGCAGTACTTC.

V gene TRBV12-3 or TRBV12-4 combines with J gene TRBJ1-1; 9 bases line up with TRBD1. The CDR3 is made up of 13 amino acids. J was trimmed by 7 bases and V by 6 bases; bases with no gene match: 6. The CDR3 is CASSWDRAIEAFF. The DNA for the CDR3 is TGTGCCAGCAGCTGGGACAGGGCGATTGAAGCTTTCTTT.

The V call is TRBV2, the J call TRBJ2-5; no firm D call. The CDR3 length is 13 residues. CDR1 and CDR2 from the germline V gene are SNHLY and FYNNEI. V lost 4 bases, J lost 0 bases, and 6 bases lay in between. The CDR3 spells CASSGSHQETQYF. The DNA for the CDR3 is TGTGCCAGCAGTGGGTCACACCAAGAGACCCAGTACTTC.

This clonotype was found a few times. The chain uses TRBV7-2 and TRBJ1-1; D is uncertain. Between the trimmed V and J ends, which lost 2 bases and 4 bases, there was a span of 11 bases. The germline gives CDR1 SGHTA, CDR2 FQGNSA. The CDR3 length is 14 residues. The CDR3 region is CASSLSVWATEAFF. Here the CDR3 DNA reads TGTGCCAGCAGCTTAAGTGTGTGGGCCACTGAAGCTTTCTTT.

In this sample, this clonotype turned up a few times. The rearrangement links TRBV11-1 to TRBJ2-1; maybe TRBD1 (6 bases). The CDR3 sequence is 15 residues long. The germline V gene has CDR1 SGHAT and CDR2 FQDESV (reference sequence). Trimming shortened V by 4 bases and J by 3 bases, and 13 bases separated the two germline ends. The CDR3 loop reads CASSSWTDHYNEQFF. The CDR3 coding sequence is TGTGCCAGCAGCTCGTGGACAGACCACTACAATGAGCAGTTCTTC.

The rearrangement links TRBV20-1 to TRBJ2-1; 7 bases are a match to TRBD2. CDR1 and CDR2 (germline): DFQATT, SNEGSKA (reference sequence). The CDR3 length is 14 residues. V dropped 6 bases and J dropped 5; count of bases not matched to a gene: 10. The CDR3 coding sequence is TGCAGTGCCAATGAGGGAGGGCCCCACAATGAGCAGTTCTTC. Its translation: CSANEGGPHNEQFF.

The rearrangement uses TRBV20-1 and TRBJ2-5; 13 bases are shared with TRBD2. The CDR3 totals 15 residues. After removal of 0 bases from V and 10 bases from J, the junction contained 8 bases not matched to a gene. Germline CDR1 DFQATT, CDR2 SNEGSKA (reference sequence). The CDR3 sequence: CSAREIGLAGEGQYF. CDR3 DNA sequence: TGCAGTGCTAGAGAAATCGGACTAGCGGGAGAGGGCCAGTACTTC.

The rearrangement links TRBV10-3 to TRBJ2-3, with 8 bases identical to TRBD2. Germline V gives CDR1 ENHRY, CDR2 SYGVKD. V gave up 0 bases and J gave up 2 bases; unmatched junction bases: 4. The CDR3 runs to 16 residues. CDR3 DNA: TGTGCCATCAGTGAGTCTTTAGCGGGGTCCACAGATACGCAGTATTTT. It yields the protein CAISESLAGSTDTQYF.

This clonotype was counted a few times. The rearrangement links TRBV11-2 to TRBJ1-4; D might be TRBD1 (5 bases). Trimming took 0 bases from V and 3 from J, leaving 8 bases between them. This CDR3 is built from 15 residues. CDR1 is SGHAT and CDR2 is FQNNGV in the germline V gene. The CDR3 loop reads CASSLDGGANEKLFF. CDR3 DNA sequence: TGTGCCAGCAGCTTAGATGGAGGGGCTAATGAAAAACTGTTTTTT.

CDR3 in DNA: TGTGCCAGCAGCCAAGGGAAGGGACTAGCCAAAAACATTCAGTACTTC. Its protein is CASSQGKGLAKNIQYF. This chain connects TRBV14 to TRBJ2-4; D possibly corresponds to TRBD2 (6 bases). Germline assignment: CDR1 SGHDN and CDR2 FVKESK. V was clipped by 1 base and J by 0 bases, with 10 bases between them. This CDR3 has 16 amino acids.